The 27 T cell receptor beta chains below come from one sample, sequenced in a study of T-cell reconstitution after alpha-beta-depleted transplantation in children. Unique molecular identifiers were incorporated when the TCRbeta library was constructed. In TCRdb, the PCR reads were re-called with MiXCR into one record per CDR3 protein. This table has tens of thousands of distinct CDR3 sequences, 7% to 8% appearing once. The source was PBMCs from the stem cell graft donor, collected from the stem cell graft. These receptors all stem from a human donor who donated a stem cell graft to a child with acute lymphoblastic leukemia.

V is TRBV29-1 and J is TRBJ1-2, with a weak D call TRBD1 (6 bases). This CDR3 has 14 residues. Trimming removed 0 bases from V and 8 bases from J, with 16 bases in between. Germline lookup yields CDR1 SQVTM and CDR2 ANQGSEA. CDR3 DNA sequence: TGCAGCGTTGAAGATGCGAACAGGGATACGGGCTACACCTTC. Protein: CSVEDANRDTGYTF. The entire variable domain, with the rest obtained from reference TRBV29-1 and TRBJ1-2, is as follows: SAVISQKPSRDICQRGTSLTIQCQVDSQVTMMFWYRQQPGQSLTLIATANQGSEATYESGFVIDKFPISRPNLTFSTLTVSNMSPEDSSIYLCSVEDANRDTGYTFGSGTRLTVV.

This clonotype was seen at least ten times. The chain carries TRBV27 and TRBJ2-7, with 9 bases fitting TRBD2. The trim removed 6 bases at V and 1 base at J, leaving 7 bases unmatched. The CDR3 runs 15 residues. CDR1 and CDR2 from the germline V gene are MNHEY and SMNVEV (reference sequence). The CDR3 region is CASRELAGGSYEQYF. CDR3 nucleotides: TGTGCCAGCAGGGAACTAGCGGGCGGTTCCTACGAGCAGTACTTC.

This clonotype was counted at least ten times. J is TRBJ2-7 and V is TRBV6-2 or TRBV6-3; TRBD2 matches at 12 bases. The CDR3 length is 16 residues. CDR1 MNHEY and CDR2 SVGEGT come from the germline V gene. With 4 bases clipped from V and 4 bases from J, the junction kept 8 bases outside the gene matches. CDR3 amino acids: CASSSGGLAGYYEQYF. The CDR3 DNA reads TGTGCCAGCAGTTCAGGAGGACTAGCGGGGTATTACGAGCAGTACTTC.

This clonotype was counted at least ten times. This chain connects TRBV20-1 to TRBJ1-4; D might be TRBD1 (5 bases). Germline V CDR1 and CDR2: DFQATT, SNEGSKA (reference sequence). The V end was cut by 6 bases, the J end by 5 bases, with 13 bases between. This CDR3 is 13 amino acids long. As DNA, the CDR3 is TGCAGTGCCAATCGGGGCGGGAATGAAAAACTGTTTTTT. It translates to CSANRGGNEKLFF.

This clonotype was found many times. The CDR3, as DNA: TGTGCCAGCAGTTTGTCAGGGACATCCAGTGAAAAACTGTTTTTT. It encodes CASSLSGTSSEKLFF. The chain links TRBV27 to TRBJ1-4; D is possibly TRBD1 (6 bases). CDR1 and CDR2 (germline): MNHEY, SMNVEV (reference sequence). The V end was cut by 3 bases, the J end by 7 bases, with 15 bases between. CDR3 length: 15 residues.

This clonotype was counted a few times. This sequence joins TRBV7-9 and TRBJ1-1; the match to TRBD1 covers 8 bases. Germline CDR1 SEHNR, CDR2 FQNEAQ (reference sequence). The CDR3 length is 15 residues. V dropped 5 bases and J dropped 4; count of bases not matched to a gene: 9. The CDR3 sequence: CASSHPTGDSTEAFF. The CDR3, as DNA: TGTGCCAGCAGCCATCCGACAGGGGATAGCACTGAAGCTTTCTTT.

The table lists this clonotype with many counts. The J gene is TRBJ2-7, the V gene TRBV20-1; 8 bases are a match to TRBD1. The CDR3 loop spans 13 amino acids. The V and J ends lost 6 bases and 3 bases, in that order; junction bases with no gene match: 7. Germline V CDR1 and CDR2: DFQATT, SNEGSKA (reference sequence). In DNA form, the CDR3 reads TGCAGTGCGGGGGGACAGGCTAGCTACGAGCAGTACTTC. It specifies CSAGGQASYEQYF.

This sequence joins TRBV9 and TRBJ2-3; 14 bases map to TRBD2. The CDR3 sequence is 20 residues long. With V trimmed by 4 bases and J by 0 bases, 13 bases remained unmatched. CDR1 and CDR2 from the germline V gene are SGDLS and YYNGEE. CDR3 sequence: CASSSPGLAGAGDSTDTQYF. The CDR3 bases are TGTGCCAGCAGCTCACCGGGACTAGCGGGAGCGGGGGACAGCACAGATACGCAGTATTTT.

This chain connects TRBV7-2 to TRBJ1-2, with D maybe TRBD1 (6 bases). Germline V gene data show CDR1 as SGHTA and CDR2 as FQGNSA. This CDR3 has 14 residues. V was trimmed by 7 bases and J by 8 bases, leaving 20 bases between them. The CDR3 here is CASTLVQGNFGYTF. In nucleotides, the CDR3 is TGTGCCAGCACCCTAGTACAGGGAAACTTCGGCTACACCTTC.

This clonotype was seen just once. This chain's CDR3 is CASSRGTGINSPLHF. The CDR3, as DNA: TGTGCCAGCAGCCGAGGGACAGGGATTAATTCACCCCTCCACTTT. The rearrangement joins TRBV14 to TRBJ1-6; the match to TRBD1 covers 9 bases. The CDR3 is made up of 15 amino acids. Germline lookup yields CDR1 SGHDN and CDR2 FVKESK. V shed 4 bases, J shed 6 bases, and the junction held 4 bases outside the gene matches.

This clonotype was observed many times. The rearrangement uses TRBV15 and TRBJ1-1; 7 nucleotides match TRBD1. This CDR3 has 18 amino acids. The V and J ends lost 0 bases and 2 bases, in that order; junction bases with no gene match: 12. From germline, CDR1 is LNHNV and CDR2 YYDKDF (reference sequence). The CDR3 is CATSRDEGQARPNTEAFF. CDR3 sequence (DNA): TGTGCCACCAGCAGAGATGAAGGACAGGCCCGACCTAACACTGAAGCTTTCTTT. Variable domain in full (rest from reference TRBV15 and TRBJ1-1): DAMVIQNPRYQVTQFGKPVTLSCSQTLNHNVMYWYQQKSSQAPKLLFHYYDKDFNNEADTPDNFQSRRPNTSFCFLDIRSPGLGDTAMYLCATSRDEGQARPNTEAFFGQGTRLTVV.

In this sample, this clonotype turned up many times. V is TRBV4-2 and J is TRBJ1-5, with 7 bases matching TRBD1. The CDR3 contains 16 residues. Germline V lookup: CDR1 LGHNA, CDR2 YNFKEQ. The trim removed 5 bases at V and 2 bases at J, leaving 9 bases unmatched. The CDR3, as DNA: TGTGCCAGCAGCTCAGCGCGCGGACAGGGCAATCAGCCCCAGCATTTT. Translation gives CASSSARGQGNQPQHF.

Many counts were recorded for this clonotype. The rearrangement joins TRBV20-1 to TRBJ1-4; TRBD1 is a possible D gene (6 bases). The CDR3 sequence is 15 residues long. Germline values: CDR1 DFQATT, CDR2 SNEGSKA (reference sequence). Trimming left V 3 bases short and J 7 bases short, with 18 bases between. The chain's CDR3 is CSASRFRGRGEKLFF. For the CDR3, the DNA is TGCAGTGCTAGTCGGTTCCGGGGGCGTGGTGAAAAACTGTTTTTT.

This clonotype has a count of ten or more. The chain joins TRBV12-3 or TRBV12-4 to TRBJ1-6; 7 bases line up with TRBD1. With V trimmed by 1 base and J by 0 bases, 3 bases remained unmatched. CDR3 size: 17 residues. Here the CDR3 DNA reads TGTGCCAGCAGTTTAGTACAGGGGAGCTCCTATAATTCACCCCTCCACTTT. As protein: CASSLVQGSSYNSPLHF.

This clonotype was seen many times. The V and J genes are TRBV27 and TRBJ2-4; tentatively, D is TRBD1 (5 bases). The germline V gene encodes CDR1 MNHEY and CDR2 SMNVEV (reference sequence). The CDR3 length is 16 residues. V lost 2 bases and J lost 5, with 16 bases in between. The CDR3 here is CASSLRGVGRENIQYF. Written as DNA, the CDR3 is TGTGCCAGCAGTTTACGAGGTGTGGGGCGAGAAAACATTCAGTACTTC.

This clonotype showed up many times. The chain joins TRBV12-3 or TRBV12-4 to TRBJ1-5; D unresolved. The ends were cut back, 3 bases at V and 4 bases at J, with 7 bases in the middle. The CDR3 is made up of 13 amino acids. The CDR3 coding sequence is TGTGCCAGCAGTTTTCGTCAGAATCAGCCCCAGCATTTT. This encodes CASSFRQNQPQHF.

This clonotype was observed many times. The V call is TRBV5-6, the J call TRBJ1-4; D is unresolved. Germline assignment: CDR1 SGHDT and CDR2 YYEEEE. V was pared by 1 base and J by 0 bases, with 4 bases between. The CDR3 sequence is 14 residues long. The CDR3 DNA reads as TGTGCCAGCAGCTTGATGGCAACTAATGAAAAACTGTTTTTT. Translation: CASSLMATNEKLFF.

This clonotype occurred many times. The genes are TRBV5-5 and TRBJ2-2; no firm D call. Germline CDR1 is SGHKS and CDR2 is YYEKEE (reference sequence). The germline V and J ends were trimmed by 4 bases and 2 bases, with 6 bases remaining between them. This CDR3 contains 13 residues. The CDR3 reads CASSNFNTGELFF. The CDR3 DNA sequence: TGTGCCAGCAGCAATTTCAACACCGGGGAGCTGTTTTTT.

This clonotype was counted many times. The genes are TRBV12-3 or TRBV12-4 and TRBJ1-1; no firm D call. The CDR3 sequence is 15 residues long. V gave up 2 bases and J gave up 0 bases, with 10 bases separating them. This CDR3 is CASSLRNPVNTEAFF. The CDR3 nucleotides read TGTGCCAGCAGTTTAAGGAACCCCGTGAACACTGAAGCTTTCTTT.

A few counts support this clonotype. CDR3 sequence: CASRYRETQYF. CDR3 DNA: TGTGCCAGCAGATATAGGGAGACCCAGTACTTC. The rearrangement links TRBV6-5 to TRBJ2-5; D ambiguous. The CDR3 is made up of 11 amino acids. V lost 6 bases to trimming and J lost 5 bases, with 7 bases between them. Germline CDR1 MNHEY, CDR2 SVGAGI.

This clonotype was found many times. This chain uses TRBV18 with TRBJ1-1, with no clear D. There are 17 residues in the CDR3. CDR1 is KGHSH, CDR2 LQKENI, per germline. Between the trimmed V and J ends, which lost 3 bases and 0 bases, there was a span of 17 bases. The CDR3 loop reads CASSPLNTLRLNTEAFF. The CDR3, as DNA: TGTGCCAGCTCACCCCTAAATACCCTTCGATTGAACACTGAAGCTTTCTTT.

The chain recombines TRBV4-2 with TRBJ2-7; D gene ambiguous. Germline V lookup: CDR1 LGHNA, CDR2 YNFKEQ. The CDR3 spans 12 residues. The ends were cut back, 3 bases at V and 6 bases at J, with 9 bases in the middle. In DNA, the CDR3 is TGTGCCAGCAGCCACGTGGGCGGCGAGCAGTACTTC. Amino acids: CASSHVGGEQYF.

This clonotype was recorded at least ten times. This sequence joins TRBV2 and TRBJ2-7; D unresolved. Germline loops: CDR1 SNHLY, CDR2 FYNNEI. V was trimmed by 5 bases and J by 7 bases, leaving 12 bases between them. The CDR3 spans 12 residues. DNA of the CDR3: TGTGCCAGCAGTTTCCTTAGAGAGGAGCAGTACTTC. Translating gives CASSFLREEQYF. Full variable domain (missing parts from reference TRBV2 and TRBJ2-7): EPEVTQTPSHQVTQMGQEVILRCVPISNHLYFYWYRQILGQKVEFLVSFYNNEISEKSEIFDDQFSVERPDGSNFTLKIRSTKLEDSAMYFCASSFLREEQYFGPGTRLTVT.

The rearrangement uses TRBV6-1 and TRBJ1-1; D unresolved. In germline, CDR1 is MNHNS, CDR2 SASEGT. The CDR3 runs 13 residues. V dropped 7 bases and J dropped 0 bases, with 9 bases sitting between them. The CDR3 DNA is TGTGCCAGCATCACTAGTATGAACACTGAAGCTTTCTTT. Amino acids: CASITSMNTEAFF.

V gene TRBV5-4 combines with J gene TRBJ1-5; D remains ambiguous. CDR1 and CDR2 from the germline V gene are SGHNT and YYREEE (reference sequence). V was trimmed by 2 bases and J by 7 bases, leaving 4 bases between them. This CDR3 spans 11 amino acids. The CDR3 bases are TGTGCCAGCAGCTTTCAACAGCCCCAGCATTTT. It translates to CASSFQQPQHF. The complete variable domain, with remaining parts taken from reference TRBV5-4 and TRBJ1-5, reads ETGVTQSPTHLIKTRGQQVTLRCSSQSGHNTVSWYQQALGQGPQFIFQYYREEENGRGNFPPRFSGLQFPNYSSELNVNALELDDSALYLCASSFQQPQHFGDGTRLSIL.

This clonotype has a count of ten or more. The chain couples TRBV9 to TRBJ2-3; maybe TRBD2 (6 bases). Trimming removed 4 bases from V and 5 bases from J, with 14 bases in between. There are 14 residues in the CDR3. Germline CDR1 SGDLS, CDR2 YYNGEE. In nucleotides, the CDR3 is TGTGCCAGCAGCTCGCAAAGGCGGGGAGATACGCAGTATTTT. Residues: CASSSQRRGDTQYF. Full variable domain (rest looked up from reference TRBV9 and TRBJ2-3): DSGVTQTPKHLITATGQRVTLRCSPRSGDLSVYWYQQSLDQGLQFLIQYYNGEERAKGNILERFSAQQFPDLHSELNLSSLELGDSALYFCASSSQRRGDTQYFGPGTRLTVL.

This clonotype was counted at least ten times. This chain links TRBV7-2 with TRBJ2-2; D is unresolved. The CDR3 consists of 14 residues. V was trimmed by 2 bases and J by 4 bases, leaving 8 bases between them. The germline V gene has CDR1 SGHTA and CDR2 FQGNSA. CDR3 protein: CASSLWLFTGELFF. CDR3 DNA: TGTGCCAGCAGCTTATGGCTATTCACCGGGGAGCTGTTTTTT. Variable domain in full (rest from reference TRBV7-2 and TRBJ2-2): GAGVSQSPSNKVTEKGKDVELRCDPISGHTALYWYRQSLGQGLEFLIYFQGNSAPDKSGLPSDRFSAERTGGSVSTLTIQRTQQEDSAVYLCASSLWLFTGELFFGEGSRLTVL.